This section outlines one TCR beta chain sequence together with its context. This entry is derived from a study of T cell responses to AZD1222 COVID-19 vaccine. Using immunoSEQ multiplex PCR, the repertoire was profiled, and TCRdb retains in-frame clones only, with some absent. The sample gives tens of thousands of clones, 70% to 90% of which show up once; approximately 5% is in the top ten. The starting material was peripheral blood, obtained 28 days after the second AZD1222 dose. This sequence originates from an adult who received the AZD1222 COVID-19 vaccine.

The CDR3 sequence: CASSLAGRSNYGYTF. DNA of the CDR3: TGTGCCAGCAGCTTAGCAGGCAGATCTAACTATGGCTACACCTTC. The rearrangement joins TRBV7-2 to TRBJ1-2, with no clear D. Germline CDR1 and CDR2: SGHTA and FQGNSA. The CDR3 has 15 amino acids. The V gene lost 0 bases and the J gene lost 0 bases, with 8 bases spanning the gap.